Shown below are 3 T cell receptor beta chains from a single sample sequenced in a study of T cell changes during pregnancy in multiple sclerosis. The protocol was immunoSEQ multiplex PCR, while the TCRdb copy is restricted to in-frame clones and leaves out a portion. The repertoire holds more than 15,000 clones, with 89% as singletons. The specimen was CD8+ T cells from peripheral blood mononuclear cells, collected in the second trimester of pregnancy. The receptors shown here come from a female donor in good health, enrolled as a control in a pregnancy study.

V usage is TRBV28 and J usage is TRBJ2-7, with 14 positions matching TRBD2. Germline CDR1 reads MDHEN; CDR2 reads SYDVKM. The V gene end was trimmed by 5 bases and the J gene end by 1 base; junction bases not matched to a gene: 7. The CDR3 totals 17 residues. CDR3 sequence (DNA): TGTGCCAGCAGTCCCCGGACTAGCGGGAGGCTATCCTACGAGCAGTACTTC. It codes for CASSPRTSGRLSYEQYF.

The CDR3, as DNA: TGCAGCGTAGTCGGACAGAACACTGAAGCTTTCTTT. Translation gives CSVVGQNTEAFF. The J gene is TRBJ1-1, the V gene TRBV29-1, with D maybe TRBD1 (5 bases). This CDR3 has 12 residues. Germline CDR1 and CDR2: SQVTM and ANQGSEA. V was shortened by 6 bases and J by 1 base, with 9 bases between the two germline ends. Filled out from reference TRBV29-1 and TRBJ1-1, the complete variable domain reads SAVISQKPSRDICQRGTSLTIQCQVDSQVTMMFWYRQQPGQSLTLIATANQGSEATYESGFVIDKFPISRPNLTFSTLTVSNMSPEDSSIYLCSVVGQNTEAFFGQGTRLTVV.

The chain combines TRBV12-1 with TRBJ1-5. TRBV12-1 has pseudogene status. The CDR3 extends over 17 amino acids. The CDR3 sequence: CASSSPSGIHSNQPQHF. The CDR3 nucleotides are TGTGCCAGCAGCTCCCCTTCGGGAATACATAGCAATCAGCCCCAGCATTTT.